The 13 T cell receptor beta chains presented below share a single source sample, sequenced in a study of cytotoxic CD8 clonotypes in ibrutinib-treated CLL. The table came from immunoSEQ multiplex PCR; TCRdb's copy has only in-frame clones and leaves some out. The sample carries some 130,000 clones, 80% to 95% recorded once. The sample consisted of PBMCs, taken after 12 months of ibrutinib treatment. These receptor sequences come from a human donor with chronic lymphocytic leukemia.

The V and J genes are TRBV2 and TRBJ2-6, with no clear D. Trimming cost V 7 bases and J 0 bases, with 13 bases left between them. Looked up from germline, CDR1 is SNHLY and CDR2 is FYNNEI. The CDR3 contains 16 residues. CDR3 region: CASTRQVSSGANVLTF. The CDR3 coding sequence is TGTGCCAGCACCAGACAAGTAAGCTCTGGGGCCAACGTCCTGACTTTC.

Of note for this clone: Other DNA sequences in the sample encode the same CDR3. This chain joins TRBV15 and TRBJ1-3; possible D gene TRBD1, 6 bases. This CDR3 is 14 amino acids long. CDR1 LNHNV and CDR2 YYDKDF come from the germline V gene (reference sequence). V was cut by 6 bases and J by 0 bases, with 9 bases left in between. The CDR3, as DNA: TGTGCCACCAGGACAGGCAACTCTGGAAACACCATATATTTT. It specifies CATRTGNSGNTIYF.

The genes are TRBV5-8 and TRBJ2-3, with 7 bases that match TRBD2. CDR1 and CDR2 (germline): SGHTS, YDEGEE. The CDR3 loop spans 13 amino acids. J lost 7 bases, V lost 4 bases, and 6 bases had no gene match. The CDR3 region is CASSPRERNTQYF. The CDR3 region has the DNA TGTGCCAGCAGCCCGCGGGAGAGGAATACGCAGTATTTT.

This rearrangement joins TRBV11-1 to TRBJ1-1, with D perhaps matching TRBD1 (6 bases). The CDR3 is 15 residues long. Germline CDR1 SGHAT, CDR2 FQDESV (reference sequence). Trimming cost V 2 bases and J 6 bases, with 16 bases left between them. CDR3 amino acids: CASSLSWFGGSEAFF. In DNA form, the CDR3 reads TGTGCCAGCAGCTTATCGTGGTTCGGGGGCTCTGAAGCTTTCTTT.

V gene TRBV29-1 combines with J gene TRBJ2-5; D could derive from TRBD1 or TRBD2 (5 bases each). Between the trimmed V and J ends, which lost 4 bases and 1 base, there was a span of 10 bases. The length of the CDR3 is 13 residues. Germline V CDR1 and CDR2: SQVTM, ANQGSEA. The CDR3 bases are TGCAGCGTTGCCCCCGGGACCCAAGAGACCCAGTACTTC. This sequence encodes CSVAPGTQETQYF.

This clone was detected a few times. The chain uses TRBV29-1 and TRBJ2-1; 7 bases fit TRBD1. The CDR3 spans 11 residues. V was clipped by 6 bases and J by 7 bases; unmatched bases: 3. CDR1 and CDR2 (germline): SQVTM, ANQGSEA. CDR3 DNA sequence: TGCAGCGTGGGCAGGGGGAATGAGCAGTTCTTC. Translating gives CSVGRGNEQFF.

The chain combines TRBV9 with TRBJ2-7; 9 bases align to TRBD1. Germline V gene data show CDR1 as SGDLS and CDR2 as YYNGEE. This CDR3 is 14 amino acids long. V was pared by 3 bases and J by 6 bases, with 7 bases of the junction left unmatched. The CDR3 DNA reads as TGTGCCAGCAGCGGGGGGACAGGGTCGGGCGAGCAGTACTTC. This sequence encodes CASSGGTGSGEQYF.

The V and J genes are TRBV9 and TRBJ2-7; D may correspond to TRBD1 or TRBD2 (5 bases each). Germline-derived CDR1 and CDR2 are SGDLS and YYNGEE. The V end was cut by 3 bases, the J end by 3 bases, with 16 bases between. The CDR3 loop spans 15 amino acids. The CDR3 region has the DNA TGTGCCAGCAGCGAGAGGGGTCTTGGAGTCTACGAGCAGTACTTC. It codes for CASSERGLGVYEQYF.

The rearrangement uses TRBV27 and TRBJ2-7; D is ambiguous. The CDR3 spans 11 residues. Looked up from germline, CDR1 is MNHEY and CDR2 is SMNVEV (reference sequence). Trimming removed 3 bases from V and 5 bases from J, with 5 bases in between. Here the CDR3 reads CASSFGNEQYF. CDR3 coding DNA: TGTGCCAGCAGTTTTGGTAACGAGCAGTACTTC.

V gene TRBV29-1 combines with J gene TRBJ2-7, with TRBD1 identical over 8 bases. Per germline, CDR1 SQVTM and CDR2 ANQGSEA. This CDR3 is built from 12 residues. Unmatched junction bases numbered 4, after V lost 5 bases and J lost 4 bases. CDR3: CSVQGQGYEQYF. The CDR3 nucleotides are TGCAGCGTTCAAGGACAGGGATACGAGCAGTACTTC.

The V gene is TRBV7-9, the J gene TRBJ1-2, with D perhaps matching TRBD1 (5 bases). The CDR3 is 13 residues long. Trimming left V 4 bases short and J 8 bases short, with 14 bases between. Germline V gives CDR1 SEHNR, CDR2 FQNEAQ (reference sequence). The CDR3 loop is CASSWKEGLGYTF. DNA of the CDR3: TGTGCCAGCAGCTGGAAGGAGGGGCTCGGCTACACCTTC. The entire variable domain, with the rest obtained from reference TRBV7-9 and TRBJ1-2, is as follows: DTGVSQNPRHKITKRGQNVTFRCDPISEHNRLYWYRQTLGQGPEFLTYFQNEAQLEKSRLLSDRFSAERPKGSFSTLEIQRTEQGDSAMYLCASSWKEGLGYTFGSGTRLTVV.

This clone occurred a few times. This chain connects TRBV7-9 to TRBJ2-7, with D tentatively TRBD1 (6 bases). V was clipped by 10 bases and J by 3 bases, with 19 bases between them. Germline lookup yields CDR1 SEHNR and CDR2 FQNEAQ (reference sequence). This CDR3 has 14 amino acids. The CDR3 here is CAISLTGRGYEQYF. The CDR3 DNA is TGTGCCATCTCCCTGACGGGCAGGGGCTACGAGCAGTACTTC. Complete variable domain (other parts from reference TRBV7-9 and TRBJ2-7): DTGVSQNPRHKITKRGQNVTFRCDPISEHNRLYWYRQTLGQGPEFLTYFQNEAQLEKSRLLSDRFSAERPKGSFSTLEIQRTEQGDSAMYLCAISLTGRGYEQYFGPGTRLTVT.

This chain connects TRBV7-9 to TRBJ2-5, with D perhaps matching TRBD2 (6 bases). In germline, CDR1 is SEHNR, CDR2 FQNEAQ (reference sequence). The V and J ends lost 4 bases and 3 bases respectively, with 15 bases between them. CDR3 length: 15 amino acids. The CDR3 bases are TGTGCCAGCAGCTCCCAATGGGGGGAGAAAGAGACCCAGTACTTC. Its protein is CASSSQWGEKETQYF.